This T cell receptor beta chain is drawn from a study of blood T cells in healthy people across ages. At the level of the study: Capturing about one barcoded beta molecule per two T cells was achieved by template switching.

With a J-beta primer mix and a sample-barcoded 5' primer, a second PCR ran about 7 to 12 cycles. TCRdb fed the 5' RACE reads into MiXCR, producing one record per CDR3 protein. The sample includes about 1,400,000 distinct CDR3 sequences, 40% to 50% of them seen just once. Germline V CDR1 and CDR2: MNHNS, SASEGT. The V end was cut by 5 bases, the J end by 5 bases, with 19 bases between. The CDR3 loop spans 16 amino acids. This clonotype has more than one count but fewer than ten. This clonotype was sampled from a woman aged 18-29 years in good health. Material: blood. The gene calls are TRBV6-1 and TRBJ2-1; tentative D call: TRBD2 (6 bases). As DNA, the CDR3 is TGTGCCAGCAGTAAAGTGGCCCGACCGGGAGACAATGAGCAGTTCTTC. This sequence encodes CASSKVARPGDNEQFF.